The 11 T cell receptor beta chains in this list originate from one sample, sequenced in a study of graft-versus-host responses after intestinal transplantation. No antigens are known for them. The protocol was immunoSEQ multiplex PCR, while the TCRdb copy is restricted to in-frame clones and leaves out a portion. The sample lists around 120,000 clones, roughly nine tenths seen once, with more than 0.15% in the top ten. The input for sequencing was unstimulated CD4+ T cells sorted from spleen or lymph node cells, taken before intestinal transplant. The receptors derive from a human donor who received an intestinal transplant.

The V and J genes are TRBV7-8 and TRBJ2-3; TRBD2 might be the D (6 bases). The CDR3 loop spans 15 amino acids. Germline CDR1 reads SGHVS; CDR2 reads FQNEAQ. The V end was cut by 5 bases, the J end by 1 base, with 13 bases between. Written as DNA, the CDR3 is TGTGCCAGCAGCCTTAGCGGAAAACGCACAGATACGCAGTATTTT. Its protein is CASSLSGKRTDTQYF.

The chain recombines TRBV5-4 with TRBJ2-3; 7 nucleotides agree with TRBD2. The CDR3 totals 15 residues. Looked up from germline, CDR1 is SGHNT and CDR2 is YYREEE (reference sequence). The J segment lost 4 bases and the V segment lost 3 bases, leaving 8 bases of the junction unmatched. The CDR3 nucleotides are TGTGCCAGCAGCTGGGGGGGTAGTGAGGCAGATACGCAGTATTTT. It specifies CASSWGGSEADTQYF.

V and J are TRBV7-2 and TRBJ2-5; 7 positions agree with TRBD1. Germline trimming cut 2 bases from V and 4 bases from J; bases unmatched to any gene: 13. The CDR3 is made up of 17 amino acids. The V gene's germline CDR1 is SGHTA and CDR2 FQGNSA. CDR3 DNA sequence: TGTGCCAGCAGCTTATTTCTAAGGGGGCGTTCAGGAGAGACCCAGTACTTC. Its translation is CASSLFLRGRSGETQYF.

A single count supports this clone. This chain connects TRBV14 to TRBJ1-1; TRBD1 might be the D (6 bases). The V end was cut by 4 bases, the J end by 7 bases, with 13 bases between. This CDR3 spans 13 amino acids. Germline loops: CDR1 SGHDN, CDR2 FVKESK. The CDR3 spells CASSRGHLFEAFF. Written as DNA, the CDR3 is TGTGCCAGCAGCCGGGGACACCTTTTTGAAGCTTTCTTT.

This clone was detected only once. The chain joins TRBV9 to TRBJ2-1; possible D gene TRBD2, 5 bases. The germline V gene has CDR1 SGDLS and CDR2 YYNGEE. CDR3 length equals 13 residues. Deletions cut 0 bases from V and 9 bases from J, with 10 bases between. Here the CDR3 reads CASSVGGLTEQFF. The CDR3 region has the DNA TGTGCCAGCAGCGTAGGAGGGTTGACTGAGCAGTTCTTC.

Only a few counts were recorded for this clone. The chain is built from TRBV7-2 and TRBJ1-2; D remains ambiguous. Germline CDR1 and CDR2: SGHTA and FQGNSA. The CDR3 consists of 13 residues. Deletions cut 5 bases from V and 2 bases from J, with 9 bases between. CDR3 in amino acids: CASSTTQNYGYTF. Here the CDR3 DNA reads TGTGCCAGCAGCACGACACAAAACTATGGCTACACCTTC. Filled out from reference TRBV7-2 and TRBJ1-2, the complete variable domain reads GAGVSQSPSNKVTEKGKDVELRCDPISGHTALYWYRQSLGQGLEFLIYFQGNSAPDKSGLPSDRFSAERTGGSVSTLTIQRTQQEDSAVYLCASSTTQNYGYTFGSGTRLTVV.

This chain uses TRBV5-1 with TRBJ2-1, with 7 bases fitting TRBD2. Germline CDR1 and CDR2: SGHRS and YFSETQ. Trimming took 6 bases from V and 3 from J; bases not matched to a gene: 9. CDR3 size: 15 residues. CDR3 bases: TGCGCCAGCAAAAGACTAGCTGATTACTACAATGAGCAGTTCTTC. It codes for CASKRLADYYNEQFF. The full variable domain, rest sourced from reference TRBV5-1 and TRBJ2-1, is KAGVTQTPRYLIKTRGQQVTLSCSPISGHRSVSWYQQTPGQGLQFLFEYFSETQRNKGNFPGRFSGRQFSNSRSEMNVSTLELGDSALYLCASKRLADYYNEQFFGPGTRLTVL.

The rearrangement joins TRBV15 to TRBJ1-2, with a possible D match to TRBD1 (5 bases). With 5 bases removed from V and 6 bases from J, the gap between germline ends came to 16 bases. This CDR3 spans 14 amino acids. Germline V gene data show CDR1 as LNHNV and CDR2 as YYDKDF (reference sequence). CDR3 bases: TGTGCCACCAGCCAAGGGGAGGGGAAGGATGGCTACACCTTC. Protein: CATSQGEGKDGYTF.

This chain links TRBV6-5 with TRBJ2-7; 12 bases are shared with TRBD2. V trimming: 8 bases; J trimming: 5 bases; junction bases outside the gene matches: 7. The germline V gene encodes CDR1 MNHEY and CDR2 SVGAGI. CDR3 size: 14 residues. In nucleotides, the CDR3 is TGTGCCAGCCGTCAGACTAGCGGGAGCCACGAGCAGTACTTC. This codes for CASRQTSGSHEQYF.

The chain is built from TRBV28 and TRBJ2-7, with TRBD1 matching 11 bases. Germline V lookup: CDR1 MDHEN, CDR2 SYDVKM. With V trimmed by 2 bases and J by 3 bases, 6 bases remained unmatched. The CDR3 spans 16 residues. CDR3 sequence: CASSLVGTGGLYEQYF. CDR3 coding DNA: TGTGCCAGCAGTTTAGTTGGGACAGGGGGACTCTACGAGCAGTACTTC.

V and J are TRBV5-1 and TRBJ2-7; 9 bases match TRBD2. Germline V gene sequence: CDR1 SGHRS, CDR2 YFSETQ. The CDR3 sequence is 14 residues long. Unmatched junction bases numbered 9, after V lost 6 bases and J lost 5 bases. The CDR3 sequence is CASTRIAGVHEQYF. CDR3 nucleotide sequence: TGCGCCAGCACAAGAATAGCGGGAGTCCACGAGCAGTACTTC.